The rows below give T cell receptor beta chains drawn from one sample of a study of T cell repertoires and Cas9 in healthy adults. Some clones are missing from TCRdb's copy, which holds only in-frame ones; the method was immunoSEQ multiplex PCR. In the table there are over 11,000 clones, 89% of which are singletons. Material for sequencing was Tregs (CD4+, CD25+, CD127-, CD137-, CD154-) from PBMCs; culture status not recorded. These receptor sequences come from a human donor in good health. The CDR3 runs from the conserved cysteine through the conserved F or W. D genes are given only for firm matches. The size entry is marked missing in some rows and otherwise reads once, few, many or a size class.

D gene	V gene	clone size	J gene	CDR3 protein	CDR3 DNA
TRBD1	TRBV4-1	NA	TRBJ1-1	CASSYYGTGGASTEAFF	TGCGCCAGCAGCTACTACGGGACAGGGGGCGCGAGCACTGAAGCTTTCTTT
NA	TRBV14	NA	TRBJ1-1	CASSPRTRGEAFF	TGTGCCAGCAGCCCCCGGACAAGGGGTGAAGCTTTCTTT
TRBD1	TRBV6-6	once	TRBJ1-2	CASSPTGIYGYTF	TGTGCCAGCAGTCCGACAGGGATCTATGGCTACACCTTC
NA	TRBV4-1	few	TRBJ2-2	CASSQVPGDTGELFF	TGCGCCAGCAGCCAAGTTCCCGGGGACACCGGGGAGCTGTTTTTT
NA	TRBV7-8	NA	TRBJ1-2	CASSPRRGGNYGYTF	TGTGCCAGCAGCCCGCGCAGGGGAGGAAACTATGGCTACACCTTC
TRBD1	TRBV28	NA	TRBJ2-1	CASGGGQGRNEQFF	TGTGCCAGCGGGGGGGGACAGGGGCGCAATGAGCAGTTCTTC
TRBD2	TRBV14	NA	TRBJ2-5	CASSLRLAGVGGETQYF	TGTGCCAGCAGCCTTCGACTAGCGGGGGTCGGAGGGGAGACCCAGTACTTC
NA	TRBV19	NA	TRBJ1-5	CASSEGYQPQHF	TGTGCCAGTAGTGAAGGTTATCAGCCCCAGCATTTT
NA	TRBV11-3	NA	TRBJ2-5	CASSPTGETQYF	TGTGCCAGCAGCCCTACTGGGGAGACCCAGTACTTC
NA	TRBV29-1	once	TRBJ2-1	CSVERPGWKLIEQFF	TGCAGCGTTGAACGCCCAGGGTGGAAATTGATTGAGCAGTTCTTC
NA	TRBV28	NA	TRBJ1-2	CASSFLTELGYTF	TGTGCCAGCAGTTTCTTGACGGAACTCGGCTACACCTTC
TRBD2	TRBV7-2	few	TRBJ2-4	CASAPSVRAGVTKNIQYF	TGTGCCAGCGCCCCTAGCGTTCGGGCGGGAGTTACCAAAAACATTCAGTACTTC
NA	TRBV28	NA	TRBJ1-4	CASRQPGWGSEKLFF	TGTGCCAGCAGGCAACCAGGGTGGGGGTCGGAAAAACTGTTTTTT
TRBD2	TRBV7-9	NA	TRBJ2-3	CASSQGLAGDTQYF	TGTGCCAGCAGCCAAGGACTAGCGGGGGATACGCAGTATTTT
NA	TRBV18	NA	TRBJ1-5	CASSPARGVDQPQHF	TGTGCCAGCTCACCGGCTCGGGGGGTGGATCAGCCCCAGCATTTT
NA	TRBV6-1	NA	TRBJ2-5	CASTSGGSETQYF	TGTGCCAGCACCTCAGGGGGGTCAGAGACCCAGTACTTC
TRBD1	TRBV7-8	NA	TRBJ1-5	CASSPRTGYSNQPQHF	TGTGCCAGCAGCCCCCGGACAGGTTATAGCAATCAGCCCCAGCATTTT
NA	TRBV19	NA	TRBJ1-3	CASRPQGPVENTIYF	TGTGCCAGTAGACCTCAGGGCCCGGTGGAAAACACCATATATTTC
NA	TRBV9	NA	TRBJ2-1	CASSPLGWERVTNEQFF	TGTGCCAGCAGCCCCCTCGGGTGGGAGCGGGTAACCAATGAGCAGTTCTTC
TRBD2	TRBV4-3	NA	TRBJ2-3	CASSQDLPSPSGGSTDTQYF	TGCGCCAGCAGCCAAGATCTCCCCTCCCCAAGCGGGGGAAGCACAGATACGCAGTATTTT
NA	TRBV7-2	once	TRBJ1-5	CASSLVEGGQPQHF	TGTGCCAGCAGCTTAGTAGAAGGAGGACAGCCCCAGCATTTT
NA	TRBV28	few	TRBJ2-3	CASSLIQSTDTQYF	TGTGCCAGCAGTTTGATACAGTCCACAGATACGCAGTATTTT
NA	TRBV4-1	NA	TRBJ1-1	CASSQAAGTEAFF	TGCGCCAGCAGCCAGGCTGCGGGCACTGAAGCTTTCTTT
TRBD2	TRBV4-2	NA	TRBJ2-5	CASSQERSGRAGTQYF	TGTGCCAGCAGCCAAGAAAGGAGCGGGAGGGCCGGGACCCAGTACTTC
NA	TRBV11-1	NA	TRBJ2-1	CASSRRGASAFF	TGTGCCAGCAGCCGTAGGGGGGCCTCGGCGTTCTTC
NA	TRBV27	NA	TRBJ1-3	CASSFRVGNTIYF	TGTGCCAGCAGTTTTCGAGTTGGAAACACCATATATTTT